The clone carrying this T cell receptor (beta chain) was detected a few times. Antigen: not known. The data were obtained in a study of T cells after yellow fever vaccination. They built TCR cDNA with 5'RACE template switching, a step that put in a universal primer site and UMIs. TCRdb fed the 5' RACE reads into MiXCR, producing one record per CDR3 protein. The sample lists some 390,000 distinct CDR3 sequences, roughly a sixth seen once, with about a sixth in the top ten. Broader study findings: A faster peak, day 5 versus 15, was reached by the weaker secondary response. Abundant contaminating clonotypes from the bulk population could appear in FACS-sorted repertoires.

The receptor comes from a man aged 18 to 35 who received the YFV17D yellow fever vaccine. The starting material was PBMCs, obtained before the yellow fever booster vaccination.

CDR3 amino acids: CASSRFGGTGDTQYF. The CDR3 bases are TGCGCCAGCAGCCGATTTGGGGGGACCGGAGATACGCAGTATTTT. The chain carries TRBV5-1 and TRBJ2-3; perhaps TRBD2 as D (6 bases). CDR1 is SGHRS, CDR2 YFSETQ, per germline. This CDR3 comprises 15 residues. V was clipped by 4 bases and J by 5 bases, with 17 bases between them.